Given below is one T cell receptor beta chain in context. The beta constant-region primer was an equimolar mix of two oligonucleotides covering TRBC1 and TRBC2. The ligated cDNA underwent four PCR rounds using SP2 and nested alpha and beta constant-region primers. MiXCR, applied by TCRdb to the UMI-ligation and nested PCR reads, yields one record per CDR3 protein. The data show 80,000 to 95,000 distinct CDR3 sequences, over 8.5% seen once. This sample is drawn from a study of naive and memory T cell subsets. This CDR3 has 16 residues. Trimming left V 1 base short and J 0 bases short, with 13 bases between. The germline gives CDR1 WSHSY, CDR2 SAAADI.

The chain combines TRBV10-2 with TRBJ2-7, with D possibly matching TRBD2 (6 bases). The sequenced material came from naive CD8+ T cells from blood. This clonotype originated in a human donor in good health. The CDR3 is CASSEWAGSSSYEQYF. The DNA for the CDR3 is TGCGCCAGCAGTGAGTGGGCCGGGAGCAGCTCCTACGAGCAGTACTTC.